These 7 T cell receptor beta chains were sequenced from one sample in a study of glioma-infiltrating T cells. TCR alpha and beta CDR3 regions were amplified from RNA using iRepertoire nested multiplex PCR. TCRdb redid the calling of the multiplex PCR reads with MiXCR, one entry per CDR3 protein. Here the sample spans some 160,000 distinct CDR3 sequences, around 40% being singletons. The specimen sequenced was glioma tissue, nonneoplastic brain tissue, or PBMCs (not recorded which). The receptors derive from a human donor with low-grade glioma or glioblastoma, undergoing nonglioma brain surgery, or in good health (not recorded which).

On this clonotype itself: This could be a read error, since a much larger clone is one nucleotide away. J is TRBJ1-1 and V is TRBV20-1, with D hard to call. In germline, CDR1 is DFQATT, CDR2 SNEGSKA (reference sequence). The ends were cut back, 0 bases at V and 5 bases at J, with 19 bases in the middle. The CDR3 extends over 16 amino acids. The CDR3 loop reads CSARDLRTVGGTEAFF. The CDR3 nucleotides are TGCAGTGCTAGAGATCTGAGAACAGTGGGAGGTACTGAAGCTTTCTTT.

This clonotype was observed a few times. CDR3 coding DNA: TGCAGTGCTAGACGACTAGCGGGAGCCAGTGAGACCCAGTACTTC. Translation: CSARRLAGASETQYF. V is TRBV20-1 and J is TRBJ2-5; 12 bases are a match to TRBD2. Germline-derived CDR1 and CDR2 are DFQATT and SNEGSKA (reference sequence). The CDR3 runs to 15 residues. J lost 5 bases, V lost 2 bases, and 6 bases had no gene match.

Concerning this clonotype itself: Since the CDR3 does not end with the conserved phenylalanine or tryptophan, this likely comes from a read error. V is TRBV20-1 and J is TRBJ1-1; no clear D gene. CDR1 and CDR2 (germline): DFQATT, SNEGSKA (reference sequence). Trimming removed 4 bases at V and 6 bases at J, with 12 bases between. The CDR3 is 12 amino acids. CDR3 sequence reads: CSATVRGAEAFS. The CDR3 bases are TGCAGTGCTACCGTTAGAGGCGCTGAAGCTTTCTCT.

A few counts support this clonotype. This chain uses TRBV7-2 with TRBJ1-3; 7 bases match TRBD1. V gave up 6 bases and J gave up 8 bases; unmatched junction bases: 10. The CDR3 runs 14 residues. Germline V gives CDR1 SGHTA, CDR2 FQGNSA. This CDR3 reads CASSLTGALDTIYF. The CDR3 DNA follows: TGTGCCAGCAGTCTTACAGGGGCCCTAGACACCATATATTTT.

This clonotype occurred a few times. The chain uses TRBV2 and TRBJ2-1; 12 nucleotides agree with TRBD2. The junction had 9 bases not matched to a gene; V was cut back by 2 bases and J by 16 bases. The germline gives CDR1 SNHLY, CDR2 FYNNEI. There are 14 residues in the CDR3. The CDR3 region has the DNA TGTGCCAGCAGTGAACAGTCTAGCGGGAGGGTAGAATTCTTC. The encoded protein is CASSEQSSGRVEFF. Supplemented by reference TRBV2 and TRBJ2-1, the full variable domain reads EPEVTQTPSHQVTQMGQEVILRCVPISNHLYFYWYRQILGQKVEFLVSFYNNEISEKSEIFDDQFSVERPDGSNFTLKIRSTKLEDSAMYFCASSEQSSGRVEFFGPGTRLTVL.

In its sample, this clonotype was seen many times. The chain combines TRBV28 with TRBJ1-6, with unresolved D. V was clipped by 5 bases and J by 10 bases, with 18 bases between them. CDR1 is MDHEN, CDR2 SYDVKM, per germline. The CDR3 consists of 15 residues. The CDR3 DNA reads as TGTGCCAGCAGTGCCCCGTCCGGGGATGAGTCACCCCTCCACTTT. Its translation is CASSAPSGDESPLHF. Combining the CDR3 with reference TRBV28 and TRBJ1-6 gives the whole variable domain DVKVTQSSRYLVKRTGEKVFLECVQDMDHENMFWYRQDPGLGLRLIYFSYDVKMKEKGDIPEGYSVSREKKERFSLILESASTNQTSMYLCASSAPSGDESPLHFGNGTRLTVT.

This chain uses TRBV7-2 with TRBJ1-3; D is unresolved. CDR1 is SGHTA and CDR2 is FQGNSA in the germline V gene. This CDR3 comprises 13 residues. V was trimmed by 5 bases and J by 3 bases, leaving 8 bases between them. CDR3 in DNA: TGTGCCAGCAGCATGGACGTTGGAAACACCATATATTTT. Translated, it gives CASSMDVGNTIYF.